These 18 T cell receptor beta chains were sequenced from one sample in a study of T cell responses to AZD1222 COVID-19 vaccine. Measured with immunoSEQ multiplex PCR; TCRdb has only the in-frame clones, and not every one. The sample lists roughly 120,000 clones, 88% seen once, with roughly a sixth in the top ten. The sample consisted of peripheral blood, taken on day 0 of MenACWY control vaccination. Source of these receptors: an adult in good health.

This clone turned up a few times. This chain uses TRBV28 with TRBJ1-5; 10 bases align to TRBD1. Germline V gives CDR1 MDHEN, CDR2 SYDVKM. The V segment lost 2 bases and the J segment 16 bases; nucleotides outside the gene matches: 5. The CDR3 is made up of 12 amino acids. The CDR3 DNA follows: TGTGCCAGCAGTTTAATGGGGACAGGGGTCCATTTT. It is translated as CASSLMGTGVHF.

The CDR3 DNA reads as TGTGCCAGCAGTCCTAGGGTGATCTACGAGCAGTACTTC. Translated: CASSPRVIYEQYF. This chain links TRBV28 with TRBJ2-7; D not certain. The CDR3 sequence is 13 residues long. The germline V gene encodes CDR1 MDHEN and CDR2 SYDVKM. V was shortened by 5 bases and J by 3 bases, with 11 bases between the two germline ends.

The chain is built from TRBV21-1 and TRBJ1-5. TRBV21-1 corresponds to a pseudogene. The CDR3 loop spans 16 amino acids. As DNA, the CDR3 is TGTGCCAGCAGACCTAGGACGGAATATAGCAATCAGCCCCAGCATTTT. Its protein product is CASRPRTEYSNQPQHF.

The rearrangement links TRBV19 to TRBJ2-7; D uncertain. This CDR3 contains 14 residues. The ends were cut back, 5 bases at V and 1 base at J, with 12 bases in the middle. CDR1 and CDR2 from the germline V gene are LNHDA and SQIVND (reference sequence). The CDR3 nucleotides read TGTGCCAGTAGTGTGCTAGGTGGATCCTACGAGCAGTACTTC. Translated: CASSVLGGSYEQYF.

This chain links TRBV6-5 with TRBJ2-7; 7 bases are shared with TRBD1. The length of the CDR3 is 14 residues. V trimming: 7 bases; J trimming: 5 bases; junction bases outside the gene matches: 11. Germline CDR1 reads MNHEY; CDR2 reads SVGAGI. DNA of the CDR3: TGTGCCAGCACCCCCGACAGGGTTTACCACGAGCAGTACTTC. Encoded protein: CASTPDRVYHEQYF.

The J gene is TRBJ1-2, the V gene TRBV2; no reliable D call. Germline V gives CDR1 SNHLY, CDR2 FYNNEI. CDR3 size: 11 residues. Trimming removed 4 bases at V and 4 bases at J, with 4 bases between. The CDR3 DNA reads as TGTGCCAGCAGTGCGGGCTATGGCTACACCTTC. Amino acids: CASSAGYGYTF.

A few counts support this clone. CDR3 nucleotide sequence: TGTGCCAGCAGCGTAGCTGTAGGAAACACCATATATTTT. Translating it yields CASSVAVGNTIYF. The V and J genes are TRBV9 and TRBJ1-3; D is uncertain. Deletions cut 0 bases from V and 4 bases from J, with 5 bases between. The CDR3 contains 13 residues. From germline, CDR1 is SGDLS and CDR2 YYNGEE.

This chain connects TRBV4-1 to TRBJ1-3; D call uncertain. The CDR3 sequence is 16 residues long. The germline gives CDR1 MGHRA, CDR2 YSYEKL. V shed 2 bases and J shed 0 bases, with 11 bases lying between them. The CDR3 is CASSQLVPNSGNTIYF. The CDR3 nucleotides read TGCGCCAGCAGCCAACTCGTCCCCAACTCTGGAAACACCATATATTTT.

The J gene is TRBJ1-4, the V gene TRBV4-1, with 8 nucleotides matching TRBD1. Looked up from germline, CDR1 is MGHRA and CDR2 is YSYEKL. This CDR3 contains 16 residues. The J segment lost 4 bases and the V segment lost 3 bases, leaving 7 bases of the junction unmatched. The CDR3: CASSHRQGALNEKLFF. In nucleotides, the CDR3 is TGCGCCAGCAGCCATAGGCAGGGGGCACTTAATGAAAAACTGTTTTTT.

V usage is TRBV7-9 and J usage is TRBJ1-3; maybe TRBD1 (6 bases). Trimming pared 5 bases from V and 2 bases from J, leaving 10 bases between. The CDR3 is made up of 14 amino acids. Per the germline V gene, CDR1 is SEHNR and CDR2 is FQNEAQ (reference sequence). CDR3 DNA: TGTGCCAGCAGCCGGACAGAAACTGGAAACACCATATATTTT. Protein product: CASSRTETGNTIYF. The full variable domain, with the rest looked up from reference TRBV7-9 and TRBJ1-3, is DTGVSQNPRHKITKRGQNVTFRCDPISEHNRLYWYRQTLGQGPEFLTYFQNEAQLEKSRLLSDRFSAERPKGSFSTLEIQRTEQGDSAMYLCASSRTETGNTIYFGEGSWLTVV.

This clone has just one count. The V and J genes are TRBV9 and TRBJ2-3; 7 bases are a match to TRBD2. Germline CDR1 SGDLS, CDR2 YYNGEE. J was trimmed by 7 bases and V by 0 bases; bases with no gene match: 8. The CDR3 spans 15 residues. The CDR3 sequence is CASSVAAGFPNTQYF. In nucleotides, the CDR3 is TGTGCCAGCAGCGTAGCAGCGGGGTTCCCGAATACGCAGTATTTT.

The chain joins TRBV6-5 to TRBJ1-6; maybe TRBD1 (5 bases). This CDR3 contains 14 residues. Germline-derived CDR1 and CDR2 are MNHEY and SVGAGI. Trimming took off 0 bases at V and 10 bases at J, with 10 bases between the two ends. The DNA for the CDR3 is TGTGCCAGCAGTTACTCCGGGGGAGGGTCACCCCTCCACTTT. Translation gives CASSYSGGGSPLHF.

The chain recombines TRBV5-1 with TRBJ2-2; TRBD2 aligns across 10 bases. Germline V gene data show CDR1 as SGHRS and CDR2 as YFSETQ. The CDR3 length is 17 residues. V was pared by 2 bases and J by 1 base, with 5 bases of the junction left unmatched. The CDR3 DNA follows: TGCGCCAGCAGCTTTGGACTAGCGGCCCTGAACACCGGGGAGCTGTTTTTT. As protein: CASSFGLAALNTGELFF.

V and J are TRBV27 and TRBJ2-7; D is possibly TRBD2 (5 bases). V was shortened by 3 bases and J by 2 bases, with 17 bases between the two germline ends. The germline gives CDR1 MNHEY, CDR2 SMNVEV (reference sequence). CDR3 length: 16 residues. Here the CDR3 reads CASSFRGLSPTYEQYF. In DNA, the CDR3 is TGTGCCAGCAGTTTCCGGGGTCTTTCCCCAACCTACGAGCAGTACTTC.

The V call is TRBV7-2, the J call TRBJ2-5; 8 bases fit TRBD1. With V trimmed by 4 bases and J by 5 bases, 6 bases remained unmatched. Germline assignment: CDR1 SGHTA and CDR2 FQGNSA. The CDR3 extends over 14 amino acids. CDR3 region: CASSSQGAGETQYF. The CDR3 region has the DNA TGTGCCAGCAGCTCCCAGGGGGCGGGTGAGACCCAGTACTTC.

This clone appeared once. CDR3 protein: CASSQELTGGNSPLHF. CDR3 DNA sequence: TGTGCCAGCAGCCAAGAACTGACCGGGGGGAATTCACCCCTCCACTTT. This chain joins TRBV3-1 (or the pseudogene TRBV3-2) and TRBJ1-6; maybe TRBD1 (5 bases). Germline V gives CDR1 LGHDT, CDR2 YNNKEL (reference sequence). This CDR3 spans 16 amino acids. Trimming removed 0 bases from V and 7 bases from J, with 13 bases in between.

The gene calls are TRBV6-5 and TRBJ1-2; D is possibly TRBD1 (6 bases). Per the germline V gene, CDR1 is MNHEY and CDR2 is SVGAGI. This CDR3 region has 15 residues. Trimming cost V 11 bases and J 6 bases, with 25 bases left between them. This chain's CDR3 is CAAKTAGQGQNGYTF. The DNA for the CDR3 is TGTGCCGCCAAAACCGCCGGGCAGGGACAAAATGGCTACACCTTC.

V usage is TRBV7-2 and J usage is TRBJ2-2, with a tentative D call TRBD1 (6 bases). From germline, CDR1 is SGHTA and CDR2 FQGNSA. The V end was cut by 7 bases, the J end by 2 bases, with 14 bases between. The CDR3 is made up of 15 amino acids. CDR3 sequence: CASTAARGNTGELFF. The CDR3 region has the DNA TGTGCCAGCACCGCGGCCAGGGGAAACACCGGGGAGCTGTTTTTT.